The 11 T cell receptor beta chains presented below share a single source sample, sequenced in a study of cytomegalovirus exposure and HLA in healthy donors. The PCR contained 60 Vbeta and 13 Jbeta primers. Method: immunoSEQ multiplex PCR; TCRdb's copy keeps in-frame clones and lacks some. The table includes approximately 100,000 clones, around three quarters detected once. The sequencing input was PBMCs. Source of these receptors: a man aged 45-65 years in good health and CMV-seropositive.

The chain couples TRBV4-1 to TRBJ2-1; 10 bases align to TRBD2. J was trimmed by 4 bases and V by 1 base; bases with no gene match: 10. This CDR3 is built from 18 residues. Germline CDR1 and CDR2: MGHRA and YSYEKL. CDR3 residues: CASSQALIWTSGYNEQFF. In nucleotides, the CDR3 is TGCGCCAGCAGCCAAGCCCTCATTTGGACTAGCGGTTACAATGAGCAGTTCTTC.

The CDR3 sequence: CASSLGSQSQETQYF. CDR3 nucleotide sequence: TGTGCCAGCAGCTTAGGGAGCCAGTCCCAAGAGACCCAGTACTTC. The chain links TRBV11-2 to TRBJ2-5, with D hard to call. This CDR3 is 15 amino acids long. Germline CDR1 reads SGHAT; CDR2 reads FQNNGV. V lost 1 base, J lost 1 base, and 10 bases lay in between. Variable domain in full (rest from reference TRBV11-2 and TRBJ2-5): EAGVAQSPRYKIIEKRQSVAFWCNPISGHATLYWYQQILGQGPKLLIQFQNNGVVDDSQLPKDRFSAERLKGVDSTLKIQPAKLEDSAVYLCASSLGSQSQETQYFGPGTRLLVL.

The chain is built from TRBV2 and TRBJ2-7, with D possibly TRBD1 on 5 matching bases. This CDR3 has 15 residues. The V end was cut by 10 bases, the J end by 2 bases, with 21 bases between. The germline CDR1 and CDR2 sequences are SNHLY and FYNNEI. CDR3 DNA sequence: TGTGCCACTACACCAGGACAAATTCCCACCTACGAGCAGTACTTC. It specifies CATTPGQIPTYEQYF.

The chain employs TRBV19 and TRBJ2-2; D is possibly TRBD2 (6 bases). Germline CDR1 and CDR2: LNHDA and SQIVND (reference sequence). With 7 bases removed from V and 6 bases from J, the gap between germline ends came to 18 bases. The CDR3 is 15 amino acids. CDR3 sequence: CASTPTGLLPGELFF. The DNA of the CDR3 is TGTGCCAGTACCCCAACGGGACTCTTACCCGGGGAGCTGTTTTTT.

This clone was seen just once. V is TRBV2 and J is TRBJ2-7; a weak D match, TRBD2 (6 bases). Looked up from germline, CDR1 is SNHLY and CDR2 is FYNNEI. The length of the CDR3 is 16 residues. Trimming removed 1 base at V and 3 bases at J, with 16 bases between. The CDR3 spells CASSEDTRRGSYEQYF. DNA for the CDR3: TGTGCCAGCAGTGAAGACACTAGGAGGGGTAGCTACGAGCAGTACTTC.

The rearrangement uses TRBV27 and TRBJ1-2, with 9 bases aligning to TRBD1. Per the germline V gene, CDR1 is MNHEY and CDR2 is SMNVEV (reference sequence). The CDR3 is 14 residues long. The V gene end was trimmed by 6 bases and the J gene end by 4 bases; junction bases not matched to a gene: 6. CDR3 protein: CASRDGQGSYGYTF. CDR3 DNA: TGTGCCAGCAGAGATGGACAGGGGAGCTATGGCTACACCTTC.

The CDR3 DNA sequence: TGTGCCAGCTCCCCGGAGCGCGGGATAGAGACCCAGTACTTC. Translated, it gives CASSPERGIETQYF. The genes are TRBV7-9 and TRBJ2-5, with a possible D match to TRBD2 (6 bases). The CDR3 is 14 amino acids. V was clipped by 8 bases and J by 4 bases, with 17 bases between them. Germline assignment: CDR1 SEHNR and CDR2 FQNEAQ (reference sequence).

This clone was counted only a few times. The V and J genes are TRBV9 and TRBJ2-5, with 10 bases matching TRBD1. Germline loops: CDR1 SGDLS, CDR2 YYNGEE. Germline trimming cut 2 bases from V and 5 bases from J; bases unmatched to any gene: 12. The CDR3 totals 17 residues. The CDR3 DNA reads as TGTGCCAGCAGCGTCGACGGACAGGGGGTAGTGTGGGAGACCCAGTACTTC. Its translation is CASSVDGQGVVWETQYF.

The CDR3 region has the DNA TGTGCCAGCAGCCTGGACGGGGGGGGGACTGAAGCTTTCTTT. Encoded protein: CASSLDGGGTEAFF. The chain recombines TRBV5-4 with TRBJ1-1; tentative D call: TRBD1 (5 bases). This CDR3 is built from 14 residues. CDR1 and CDR2 from the germline V gene are SGHNT and YYREEE (reference sequence). Trimming left V 4 bases short and J 5 bases short, with 15 bases between.

The CDR3 bases are TGTGCCAGCAGTGGACAGAACTATGGCTACACCTTC. Translating it yields CASSGQNYGYTF. J is TRBJ1-2 and V is TRBV2, with a possible D match to TRBD1 (5 bases). This CDR3 region has 12 residues. The V gene's germline CDR1 is SNHLY and CDR2 FYNNEI. Trimming left V 4 bases short and J 2 bases short, with 5 bases between.

J is TRBJ1-1 and V is TRBV5-1; D possibly corresponds to TRBD1 (6 bases). Germline V gives CDR1 SGHRS, CDR2 YFSETQ. Trimming shortened V by 1 base and J by 6 bases, and 16 bases separated the two germline ends. The CDR3 runs to 15 residues. The CDR3 DNA reads TGCGCCAGCAGCTTGTCGCAGGGGTTTGGATCTGAAGCTTTCTTT. This translates into CASSLSQGFGSEAFF.